The 11 T cell receptor beta chains listed next were all sequenced from one sample in a study of neurological immune-mediated disorders. Each CDR3 protein is one row after TCRdb ran MiXCR on the 5' RACE reads. The table shows 57,000 or so distinct CDR3 sequences, with less than 10% occurring only once. Time point denoted: longitudinal time-point 2. The sequenced material came from PBMCs. The receptors here all came from a man aged 25 to 45 in good health.

The sample holds many counts of this clonotype. An end of the junction does not agree with germline; a read error may underlie this. The chain has TRBV7-9 and TRBJ1-1; D not resolved. The CDR3 totals 14 residues. The germline V gene has CDR1 SEHNR and CDR2 FQNEAQ (reference sequence). CDR3 residues: CASTLWGRDTEAFF. In nucleotides, the CDR3 is TGTGCCAGCACCTTATGGGGTCGGGACACTGAAGCTTTCTTT.

In this sample, this clonotype turned up many times. The chain joins TRBV15 to TRBJ1-5; D is uncertain. Trimming took off 1 base at V and 5 bases at J, with 9 bases between the two ends. This CDR3 is built from 14 residues. CDR1 and CDR2 (germline): LNHNV, YYDKDF (reference sequence). CDR3 region: CATSRGEPDQPQHF. The CDR3 nucleotides read TGTGCCACCAGCAGAGGGGAACCGGATCAGCCCCAGCATTTT.

The chain is built from TRBV9 and TRBJ2-5; a weak D match, TRBD2 (5 bases). V was clipped by 0 bases and J by 6 bases, with 9 bases between them. Germline values: CDR1 SGDLS, CDR2 YYNGEE. The CDR3 has 13 residues. The CDR3 DNA sequence: TGTGCCAGCAGCGTAGGGACTGGACAGACCCAGTACTTC. Its translation: CASSVGTGQTQYF.

There are many counts of this clonotype. J is TRBJ2-7 and V is TRBV6-5; 8 nucleotides align to TRBD1. Germline CDR1 is MNHEY and CDR2 is SVGAGI. V was pared by 6 bases and J by 5 bases, with 18 bases of the junction left unmatched. This CDR3 is 17 amino acids long. In DNA form, the CDR3 reads TGTGCCAGCAGCCATTACAACCTTCGCGACAGGGGACACGAGCAGTACTTC. Its protein product is CASSHYNLRDRGHEQYF.

This clonotype was seen ten or more times. The CDR3 sequence: CASSGGRGQPQHF. The CDR3 nucleotides are TGCGCCAGCAGCGGGGGACGGGGACAGCCCCAGCATTTT. The V and J genes are TRBV5-1 and TRBJ1-5, with a weak D call TRBD1 (5 bases). V was trimmed by 4 bases and J by 7 bases, leaving 12 bases between them. The CDR3 totals 13 residues. The germline V gene encodes CDR1 SGHRS and CDR2 YFSETQ. Using reference TRBV5-1 and TRBJ1-5 for the parts outside the CDR3, the full variable domain is KAGVTQTPRYLIKTRGQQVTLSCSPISGHRSVSWYQQTPGQGLQFLFEYFSETQRNKGNFPGRFSGRQFSNSRSEMNVSTLELGDSALYLCASSGGRGQPQHFGDGTRLSIL.

This clonotype has ten or more counts. The gene calls are TRBV6-1 and TRBJ1-1; tentatively, D is TRBD1 (5 bases). Germline loops: CDR1 MNHNS, CDR2 SASEGT. The V and J ends lost 0 bases and 0 bases respectively, with 8 bases between them. The CDR3 covers 15 residues. Here the CDR3 DNA reads TGTGCCAGCAGTGAAGCGATGACAGTGAACACTGAAGCTTTCTTT. Translated: CASSEAMTVNTEAFF.

Many counts were recorded for this clonotype. The chain couples TRBV25-1 to TRBJ2-7, with D perhaps TRBD1 (5 bases). Germline V lookup: CDR1 MGHDK, CDR2 SYGVNS. The CDR3 is 15 residues long. Between the trimmed V and J ends, which lost 4 bases and 3 bases, there was a span of 16 bases. The CDR3 coding sequence is TGTGCCAGCAGTGCTCCCGGGTTAAGGGGCTACGAGCAGTACTTC. As protein: CASSAPGLRGYEQYF.

This clonotype was found many times. This chain uses TRBV20-1 with TRBJ1-2; D possibly corresponds to TRBD1 (6 bases). The germline CDR1 and CDR2 sequences are DFQATT and SNEGSKA (reference sequence). V was pared by 3 bases and J by 1 base, with 18 bases between. This CDR3 spans 16 amino acids. Here the CDR3 DNA reads TGCAGTGCTAGTCCCGACAGGACTATCTTTAACTATGGCTACACCTTC. The encoded protein is CSASPDRTIFNYGYTF.

This clonotype was seen ten or more times. The J gene is TRBJ2-1, the V gene TRBV11-2, with D possibly TRBD2 on 6 matching bases. Trimming took 7 bases from V and 0 from J, leaving 16 bases between them. Germline CDR1 is SGHAT and CDR2 is FQNNGV. The CDR3 is 16 amino acids. The DNA for the CDR3 is TGTGCCAGCATCGCCGGGACTCGGAGCTCCTACAATGAGCAGTTCTTC. Its protein product is CASIAGTRSSYNEQFF. Variable domain in full (rest from reference TRBV11-2 and TRBJ2-1): EAGVAQSPRYKIIEKRQSVAFWCNPISGHATLYWYQQILGQGPKLLIQFQNNGVVDDSQLPKDRFSAERLKGVDSTLKIQPAKLEDSAVYLCASIAGTRSSYNEQFFGPGTRLTVL.

This clonotype was observed at least ten times. J is TRBJ1-1 and V is TRBV20-1, with D hard to call. V was shortened by 0 bases and J by 4 bases, with 12 bases between the two germline ends. The CDR3 extends over 14 amino acids. Germline CDR1 DFQATT, CDR2 SNEGSKA (reference sequence). This chain's CDR3 is CSARDRRGSTEAFF. CDR3 bases: TGCAGTGCTAGAGATCGACGAGGGAGCACTGAAGCTTTCTTT.

This clonotype was counted at least ten times. The V call is TRBV5-5, the J call TRBJ2-1, with 9 bases aligning to TRBD2. From germline, CDR1 is SGHKS and CDR2 YYEKEE (reference sequence). After removal of 0 bases from V and 5 bases from J, the junction contained 6 bases not matched to a gene. CDR3 length: 16 residues. The CDR3 loop reads CASSLGGSGSHNEQFF. As DNA, the CDR3 is TGTGCCAGCAGCTTGGGGGGTAGCGGGAGTCACAATGAGCAGTTCTTC. The full variable domain, its missing parts supplied by reference TRBV5-5 and TRBJ2-1, is DAGVTQSPTHLIKTRGQQVTLRCSPISGHKSVSWYQQVLGQGPQFIFQYYEKEERGRGNFPDRFSARQFPNYSSELNVNALLLGDSALYLCASSLGGSGSHNEQFFGPGTRLTVL.